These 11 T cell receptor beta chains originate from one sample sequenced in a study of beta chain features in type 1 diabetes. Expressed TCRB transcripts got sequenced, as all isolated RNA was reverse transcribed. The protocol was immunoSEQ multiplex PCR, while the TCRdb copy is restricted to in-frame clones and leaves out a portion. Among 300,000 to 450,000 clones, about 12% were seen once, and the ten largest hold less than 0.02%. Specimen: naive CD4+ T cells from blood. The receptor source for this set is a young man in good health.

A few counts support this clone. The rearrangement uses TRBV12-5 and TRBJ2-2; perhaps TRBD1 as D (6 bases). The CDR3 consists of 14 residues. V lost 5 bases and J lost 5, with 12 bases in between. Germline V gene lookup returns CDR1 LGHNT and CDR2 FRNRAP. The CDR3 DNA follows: TGTGCTAGTGGTCCCCCTGGACAGACCGGGGAGCTGTTTTTT. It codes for CASGPPGQTGELFF.

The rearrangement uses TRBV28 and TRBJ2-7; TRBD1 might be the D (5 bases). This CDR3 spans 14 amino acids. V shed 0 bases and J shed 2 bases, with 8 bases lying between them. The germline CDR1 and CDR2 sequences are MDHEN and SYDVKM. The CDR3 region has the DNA TGTGCCAGCAGTTTATGGGGGCGCACCTACGAGCAGTACTTC. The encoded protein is CASSLWGRTYEQYF.

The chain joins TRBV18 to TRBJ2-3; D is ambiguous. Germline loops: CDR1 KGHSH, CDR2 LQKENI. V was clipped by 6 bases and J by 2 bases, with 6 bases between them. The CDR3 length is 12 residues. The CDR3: CASSVVTDTQYF. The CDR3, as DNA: TGTGCCAGCTCGGTAGTCACAGATACGCAGTATTTT.

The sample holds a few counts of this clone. CDR3 in amino acids: CASSKGERGGSNTGELFF. CDR3 bases: TGTGCCAGCAGCAAAGGGGAGCGGGGGGGATCGAACACCGGGGAGCTGTTTTTT. V and J are TRBV21-1 and TRBJ2-2; the table's TRBD2 call for D was not verified on the DNA. TRBV21-1 is termed a pseudogene. The CDR3 has 18 amino acids.

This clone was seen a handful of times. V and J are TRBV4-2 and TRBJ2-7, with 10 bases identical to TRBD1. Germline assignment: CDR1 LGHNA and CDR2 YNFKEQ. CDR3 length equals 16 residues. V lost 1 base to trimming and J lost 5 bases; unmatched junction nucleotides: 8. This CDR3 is CASSQASGQGFDEQYF. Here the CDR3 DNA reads TGTGCCAGCAGCCAAGCGTCGGGACAGGGGTTCGACGAGCAGTACTTC.

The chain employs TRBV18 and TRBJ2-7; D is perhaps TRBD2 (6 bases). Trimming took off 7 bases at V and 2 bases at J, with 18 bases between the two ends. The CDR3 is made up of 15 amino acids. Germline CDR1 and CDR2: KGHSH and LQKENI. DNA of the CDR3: TGTGCCAGCTTTAACCGCGGGACGGGAACCTACGAGCAGTACTTC. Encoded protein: CASFNRGTGTYEQYF.

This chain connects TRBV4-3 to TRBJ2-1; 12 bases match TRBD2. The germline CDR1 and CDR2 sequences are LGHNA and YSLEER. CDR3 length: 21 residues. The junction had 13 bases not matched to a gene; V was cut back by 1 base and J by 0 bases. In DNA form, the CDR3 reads TGCGCCAGCAGCCAAGGCCCCGGGCTAGCGGGAGGGAGACACTCCTACAATGAGCAGTTCTTC. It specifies CASSQGPGLAGGRHSYNEQFF.

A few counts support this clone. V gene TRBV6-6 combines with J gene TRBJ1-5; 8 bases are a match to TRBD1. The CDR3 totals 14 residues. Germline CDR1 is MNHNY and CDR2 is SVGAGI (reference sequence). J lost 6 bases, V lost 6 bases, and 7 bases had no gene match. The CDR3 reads CASRDRVGTQPQHF. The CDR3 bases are TGTGCCAGCAGGGACAGGGTTGGGACTCAGCCCCAGCATTTT.

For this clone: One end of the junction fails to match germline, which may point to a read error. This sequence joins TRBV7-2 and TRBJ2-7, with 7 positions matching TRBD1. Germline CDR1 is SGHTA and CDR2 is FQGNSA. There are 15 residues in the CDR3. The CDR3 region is CASILPGQRPYEQYF. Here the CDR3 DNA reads TGTGCCAGCATCTTACCGGGACAGAGACCCTACGAGCAGTACTTC.

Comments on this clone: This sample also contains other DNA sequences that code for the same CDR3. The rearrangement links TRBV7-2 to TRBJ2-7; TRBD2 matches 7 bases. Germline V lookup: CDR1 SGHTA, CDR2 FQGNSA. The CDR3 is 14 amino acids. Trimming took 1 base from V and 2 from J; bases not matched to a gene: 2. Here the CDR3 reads CASSLVAGAYEQYF. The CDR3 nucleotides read TGTGCCAGCAGCTTAGTGGCGGGGGCCTACGAGCAGTACTTC.

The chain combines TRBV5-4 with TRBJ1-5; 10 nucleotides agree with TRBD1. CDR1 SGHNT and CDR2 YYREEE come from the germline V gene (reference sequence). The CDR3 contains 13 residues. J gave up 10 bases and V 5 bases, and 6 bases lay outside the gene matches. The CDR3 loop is CASSPGTGDPQHF. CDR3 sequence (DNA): TGTGCCAGCAGTCCCGGGACAGGGGACCCCCAGCATTTT.